These 24 T cell receptor beta chains were all obtained from the same sample, sequenced in a study of shared clonotypes between healthy human individuals. The assay was immunoSEQ multiplex PCR, and TCRdb's table has in-frame clones only and misses some. The sample consists of some 2.4 million clones, over 85% of them appearing once. Material: naive CD4+ T cells from PBMCs. The subset was: CD45RA+ positively selected. These receptors originate from a man younger than 35 in good health. Some clones in this sample may be carry-over from other donors' samples.

This clone has more than one count but fewer than ten. Other DNA sequences of this sample code for an identical CDR3. The chain carries TRBV20-1 and TRBJ1-5; tentative D call: TRBD1 (6 bases). The CDR3 length is 11 residues. Between the trimmed V and J ends, which lost 5 bases and 5 bases, there was a span of 7 bases. The germline CDR1 and CDR2 sequences are DFQATT and SNEGSKA (reference sequence). The CDR3 loop is CSAGGDQPQHF. As DNA, the CDR3 is TGCAGTGCTGGGGGCGATCAGCCCCAGCATTTT.

The chain employs TRBV7-3 and TRBJ2-1; perhaps TRBD2 as D (7 bases). The CDR3 sequence is 16 residues long. CDR1 and CDR2 from the germline V gene are SGHTA and FQGTGA. Trimming cost V 5 bases and J 4 bases, with 18 bases left between them. The CDR3 reads CASSSGSAGAYNEQFF. The CDR3 DNA is TGTGCCAGCAGCAGTGGGAGTGCGGGGGCGTACAATGAGCAGTTCTTC.

DNA of the CDR3: TGTGCCAGCAGCTTGATGGGTGCAGCGAATGAGCAGTTCTTC. Encoded protein: CASSLMGAANEQFF. The chain recombines TRBV11-2 with TRBJ2-1; no definite D call. CDR3 length: 14 residues. The germline V gene has CDR1 SGHAT and CDR2 FQNNGV. Trimming took 3 bases from V and 7 from J, leaving 13 bases between them.

The chain combines TRBV28 with TRBJ2-2; D ambiguous. Germline V lookup: CDR1 MDHEN, CDR2 SYDVKM. This CDR3 contains 14 residues. Trimming removed 7 bases at V and 6 bases at J, with 15 bases between. CDR3 bases: TGTGCCAGCAAGCCTGAACGGGCTTCCGGGGAGCTGTTTTTT. Protein product: CASKPERASGELFF.

The rearrangement uses TRBV5-1 and TRBJ2-2; 9 positions match TRBD2. The V and J ends lost 6 bases and 5 bases, in that order; junction bases with no gene match: 11. The V gene's germline CDR1 is SGHRS and CDR2 YFSETQ. The length of the CDR3 is 16 residues. CDR3: CASKGAGGPRTGELFF. The CDR3 DNA is TGCGCCAGCAAAGGGGCGGGAGGGCCTCGGACCGGGGAGCTGTTTTTT.

About this clone: Within the sample, other DNA sequences also encode this same CDR3. The genes are TRBV20-1 and TRBJ2-7; D is ambiguous. The CDR3 sequence is 11 residues long. Germline V lookup: CDR1 DFQATT, CDR2 SNEGSKA (reference sequence). The ends were cut back, 2 bases at V and 1 base at J, with 3 bases in the middle. The CDR3 reads CSARRSYEQYF. CDR3 coding DNA: TGCAGTGCTAGAAGGTCCTACGAGCAGTACTTC.

The chain links TRBV2 to TRBJ2-7; D perhaps matches TRBD1 (6 bases). Between the trimmed V and J ends, which lost 8 bases and 2 bases, there was a span of 13 bases. CDR3 length equals 13 residues. Germline CDR1 and CDR2: SNHLY and FYNNEI. This CDR3 reads CASRGGTAYEQYF. In nucleotides, the CDR3 is TGTGCCAGCCGAGGGGGAACTGCCTACGAGCAGTACTTC.

V usage is TRBV30 and J usage is TRBJ1-1, with 7 bases identical to TRBD1. This CDR3 is built from 16 residues. V lost 3 bases to trimming and J lost 4 bases; unmatched junction nucleotides: 14. Germline CDR1 is GTSNPN and CDR2 is SVGIG (reference sequence). CDR3 coding DNA: TGTGCCTGGAGAGCAACTCTGCAGGGGGGGGTCACTGAAGCTTTCTTT. Its protein product is CAWRATLQGGVTEAFF. The whole variable domain, remainder taken from reference TRBV30 and TRBJ1-1, is SQTIHQWPATLVQPVGSPLSLECTVEGTSNPNLYWYRQAAGRGLQLLFYSVGIGQISSEVPQNLSASRPQDRQFILSSKKLLLSDSGFYLCAWRATLQGGVTEAFFGQGTRLTVV.

The chain couples TRBV5-1 to TRBJ2-1; TRBD2 aligns across 8 bases. There are 15 residues in the CDR3. Germline V gives CDR1 SGHRS, CDR2 YFSETQ. Trimming removed 4 bases from V and 8 bases from J; junction bases left unmatched: 11. CDR3 DNA sequence: TGCGCCAGCAGCGCAACCGGGACTAGAGTTTATGAGCAGTTCTTC. Its translation is CASSATGTRVYEQFF. Together with reference TRBV5-1 and TRBJ2-1, the CDR3 gives the full variable domain: KAGVTQTPRYLIKTRGQQVTLSCSPISGHRSVSWYQQTPGQGLQFLFEYFSETQRNKGNFPGRFSGRQFSNSRSEMNVSTLELGDSALYLCASSATGTRVYEQFFGPGTRLTVL.

This clone was recorded only once. The CDR3 DNA reads as TGTGCCTGGAGGCAGGGACTAAGGGGTTATAGCAATCAGCCCCAGCATTTT. Translating gives CAWRQGLRGYSNQPQHF. This sequence joins TRBV30 and TRBJ1-5, with TRBD1 as a possible D gene (5 bases). The CDR3 length is 17 residues. Germline V gene lookup returns CDR1 GTSNPN and CDR2 SVGIG (reference sequence). Trimming removed 3 bases from V and 0 bases from J, with 18 bases in between.

This chain uses TRBV5-4 with TRBJ2-4; 15 bases fit TRBD2. Germline CDR1 and CDR2: SGHNT and YYREEE (reference sequence). V dropped 1 base and J dropped 7; count of bases not matched to a gene: 9. The CDR3 extends over 18 amino acids. CDR3 sequence: CASSLWTSGRGAKNIQYF. The DNA of the CDR3 is TGTGCCAGCAGCTTGTGGACTAGCGGGAGGGGAGCGAAGAACATTCAGTACTTC. Drawing the rest from reference TRBV5-4 and TRBJ2-4, the complete variable domain is ETGVTQSPTHLIKTRGQQVTLRCSSQSGHNTVSWYQQALGQGPQFIFQYYREEENGRGNFPPRFSGLQFPNYSSELNVNALELDDSALYLCASSLWTSGRGAKNIQYFGAGTRLSVL.

The chain uses TRBV29-1 and TRBJ1-1; D gene unclear. Germline V gene data show CDR1 as SQVTM and CDR2 as ANQGSEA. The ends were cut back, 5 bases at V and 2 bases at J, with 12 bases in the middle. The CDR3 runs to 13 residues. CDR3 sequence: CSVSSAYNTEAFF. The CDR3 DNA reads as TGCAGCGTTAGCAGCGCTTATAACACTGAAGCTTTCTTT.

The CDR3 bases are TGTGCCATCTCTGATAATCACGATACGCAGTATTTT. Its protein is CAISDNHDTQYF. The rearrangement links TRBV10-3 to TRBJ2-3; D uncertain. Trimming removed 8 bases at V and 6 bases at J, with 12 bases between. Per germline, CDR1 ENHRY and CDR2 SYGVKD. This CDR3 has 12 residues.

This chain connects TRBV28 to TRBJ2-3; 7 bases map to TRBD2. The V gene's germline CDR1 is MDHEN and CDR2 SYDVKM. The J segment lost 7 bases and the V segment lost 5 bases, leaving 9 bases of the junction unmatched. The CDR3 is 14 amino acids. The DNA of the CDR3 is TGTGCCAGCAGTCCAGGCGGGGAGGGACATACGCAGTATTTT. As protein: CASSPGGEGHTQYF.

In nucleotides, the CDR3 is TGTGCCAGCAGCCGATGGGGGGCTGCGGCAGATACGCAGTATTTT. Amino acid sequence: CASSRWGAAADTQYF. The J gene is TRBJ2-3, the V gene TRBV28, with D possibly being TRBD1 or TRBD2 (6 bases each). The V end lost 6 bases, the J end lost 4 bases, and 17 bases lay between the germline ends. Germline CDR1 reads MDHEN; CDR2 reads SYDVKM. This CDR3 region has 15 residues. Filled out from reference TRBV28 and TRBJ2-3, the complete variable domain reads DVKVTQSSRYLVKRTGEKVFLECVQDMDHENMFWYRQDPGLGLRLIYFSYDVKMKEKGDIPEGYSVSREKKERFSLILESASTNQTSMYLCASSRWGAAADTQYFGPGTRLTVL.

This rearrangement joins TRBV28 to TRBJ2-5; 8 positions match TRBD2. Germline V gene sequence: CDR1 MDHEN, CDR2 SYDVKM. J gave up 2 bases and V 3 bases, and 8 bases lay outside the gene matches. The CDR3 totals 16 residues. CDR3 amino acids: CASSLNSAGGQETQYF. For the CDR3, the DNA is TGTGCCAGCAGTTTGAATTCGGCGGGAGGACAAGAGACCCAGTACTTC. The full variable domain, its missing parts supplied by reference TRBV28 and TRBJ2-5, is DVKVTQSSRYLVKRTGEKVFLECVQDMDHENMFWYRQDPGLGLRLIYFSYDVKMKEKGDIPEGYSVSREKKERFSLILESASTNQTSMYLCASSLNSAGGQETQYFGPGTRLLVL.

The chain couples TRBV6-6 to TRBJ1-1; tentatively, D is TRBD1 (6 bases). V lost 10 bases and J 2 bases, leaving 14 bases between the germline ends. This CDR3 is 13 amino acids long. CDR1 and CDR2 from the germline V gene are MNHNY and SVGAGI (reference sequence). The CDR3 protein is CAIRGGINTEAFF. CDR3 DNA sequence: TGTGCCATTAGGGGGGGTATTAACACTGAAGCTTTCTTT.

Comments on this clone: The same CDR3 is also encoded by other DNA sequences in this sample. This chain uses TRBV6-1 with TRBJ2-7; either TRBD1 or TRBD2 may fit D (5 bases each). The CDR3 is 15 residues long. The V end lost 6 bases, the J end lost 1 base, and 16 bases lay between the germline ends. CDR1 and CDR2 (germline): MNHNS, SASEGT. The CDR3 sequence is CASSTDGTGSYEQYF. The CDR3 region has the DNA TGTGCCAGCAGCACCGACGGGACCGGGTCCTACGAGCAGTACTTC.

This clone was recorded only once. In DNA, the CDR3 is TGTGCTAGTGGACTGACGCGTGGGGTGGATAATGAAAAACTGTTTTTT. It is translated as CASGLTRGVDNEKLFF. The chain uses TRBV12-5 and TRBJ1-4; no definite D call. Germline V lookup: CDR1 LGHNT, CDR2 FRNRAP. V lost 6 bases and J 4 bases, leaving 18 bases between the germline ends. This CDR3 comprises 16 residues.

The chain employs TRBV6-5 and TRBJ2-3; tentatively, D is TRBD2 (6 bases). The CDR3 is 14 amino acids. The ends were cut back, 2 bases at V and 3 bases at J, with 9 bases in the middle. Germline V gene sequence: CDR1 MNHEY, CDR2 SVGAGI. In nucleotides, the CDR3 is TGTGCCAGCAGTTACCCCGGGACTACAGATACGCAGTATTTT. This translates into CASSYPGTTDTQYF.

J is TRBJ2-5 and V is TRBV19; TRBD2 agrees at 10 bases. V shed 4 bases, J shed 5 bases, and the junction held 10 bases outside the gene matches. Per germline, CDR1 LNHDA and CDR2 SQIVND (reference sequence). The length of the CDR3 is 16 residues. The CDR3 sequence: CASSTLAGVGDETQYF. The CDR3 region has the DNA TGTGCCAGTAGTACGCTAGCGGGAGTCGGGGATGAGACCCAGTACTTC. The full variable domain, rest sourced from reference TRBV19 and TRBJ2-5, is DGGITQSPKYLFRKEGQNVTLSCEQNLNHDAMYWYRQDPGQGLRLIYYSQIVNDFQKGDIAEGYSVSREKKESFPLTVTSAQKNPTAFYLCASSTLAGVGDETQYFGPGTRLLVL.

V and J are TRBV29-1 and TRBJ2-7; TRBD1 aligns across 10 bases. The germline V gene encodes CDR1 SQVTM and CDR2 ANQGSEA. Trimming at V came to 6 bases and at J to 6 bases, leaving 11 bases not matched to a gene. The CDR3 length is 14 residues. The CDR3 is CSVGTGTGESEQYF. CDR3 in DNA: TGCAGCGTCGGTACCGGGACAGGGGAAAGCGAGCAGTACTTC.

The V gene is TRBV10-3, the J gene TRBJ2-7; 9 positions agree with TRBD1. J lost 4 bases, V lost 11 bases, and 12 bases had no gene match. Germline V gene data show CDR1 as ENHRY and CDR2 as SYGVKD. The CDR3 runs 14 residues. The CDR3 coding sequence is TGTGCCGTGACCGACAGGGGGGGAGGGTACGAGCAGTACTTC. It yields the protein CAVTDRGGGYEQYF.

The chain employs TRBV28 and TRBJ1-6; the D is unclear. The ends were cut back, 6 bases at V and 5 bases at J, with 11 bases in the middle. Germline assignment: CDR1 MDHEN and CDR2 SYDVKM. The length of the CDR3 is 14 residues. The CDR3: CASRSGNNNSPLHF. CDR3 in DNA: TGTGCCAGCAGATCCGGAAACAATAATTCACCCCTCCACTTT. The variable domain in full, completed from reference TRBV28 and TRBJ1-6, reads DVKVTQSSRYLVKRTGEKVFLECVQDMDHENMFWYRQDPGLGLRLIYFSYDVKMKEKGDIPEGYSVSREKKERFSLILESASTNQTSMYLCASRSGNNNSPLHFGNGTRLTVT.